The entry that follows covers one T cell receptor beta chain sequence. Recruited during active infection, patients (from Seattle) were subsequently followed longitudinally. These data are taken from a study of blood T cell repertoires in COVID-19. For the study at large: Samples of COVID-19 (acute and convalescent) were obtained from the United States, Italy and Spain. From T cells, B-cell-depleted T cells, or PBMCs came the material, which was cDNA or gDNA.

There are 17 residues in the CDR3. Trimming took 1 base from V and 3 from J; bases not matched to a gene: 4. Germline V CDR1 and CDR2: LNHDA, SQIVND (reference sequence). The authors' processing: The authors estimated nucleated cell counts from reference gene primer amplification. Produced via immunoSEQ multiplex PCR; TCRdb's table is partial and in-frame only. D and trimming come from the DNA, and the V and J calls and clone size come from that table. The sample holds approximately 150,000 clones; 80% to 90% are singletons and the top ten take 13%. Sequencing was performed on peripheral blood. The V and J genes are TRBV19 and TRBJ2-2; 11 bases are a match to TRBD2. This clonotype originated in a man aged 18 to 29 with COVID-19, enrolled during active disease. CDR3 loop: CASSIVGTSGYTGELFF. The CDR3, as DNA: TGTGCCAGTAGTATAGTTGGGACTAGCGGATACACCGGGGAGCTGTTTTTT. Filled out from reference TRBV19 and TRBJ2-2, the complete variable domain reads DGGITQSPKYLFRKEGQNVTLSCEQNLNHDAMYWYRQDPGQGLRLIYYSQIVNDFQKGDIAEGYSVSREKKESFPLTVTSAQKNPTAFYLCASSIVGTSGYTGELFFGEGSRLTVL.